Following are 9 T cell receptor beta chains from one sample sequenced in a study of blood T cell repertoires in COVID-19. This table comes from immunoSEQ multiplex PCR, and its TCRdb copy is limited to in-frame clones, with some not included. The top ten hold about a fifth of the sample, which has about 89,000 clones, 80% seen once. Sample: peripheral blood. These receptors originate from a woman aged 80 or older with acute or convalescent COVID-19.

The CDR3 region is CASRGRAQGSYEQYF. The CDR3 DNA follows: TGTGCCAGCAGGGGTCGAGCACAGGGTTCCTACGAGCAGTACTTC. The chain carries TRBV27 and TRBJ2-7; TRBD1 might be the D (6 bases). V was cut by 6 bases and J by 1 base, with 16 bases left in between. Germline-derived CDR1 and CDR2 are MNHEY and SMNVEV (reference sequence). The CDR3 consists of 15 residues.

This chain links TRBV3-1 (or the pseudogene TRBV3-2) with TRBJ2-5, with unresolved D. Germline CDR1 LGHDT, CDR2 YNNKEL (reference sequence). V lost 1 base to trimming and J lost 7 bases, with 13 bases between them. This CDR3 contains 14 residues. The CDR3 reads CASSQVSLIGTQYF. Written as DNA, the CDR3 is TGTGCCAGCAGCCAAGTCTCCCTCATCGGGACCCAGTACTTC.

The chain recombines TRBV18 with TRBJ2-7; 7 nucleotides align to TRBD2. Germline loops: CDR1 KGHSH, CDR2 LQKENI. Trimming at V came to 3 bases and at J to 6 bases, leaving 8 bases not matched to a gene. The CDR3 length is 14 residues. The CDR3 region has the DNA TGTGCCAGCTCACCGCGCGGGAGAGAATCCGAGCAGTACTTC. This sequence encodes CASSPRGRESEQYF.

The V call is TRBV18, the J call TRBJ2-7, with 9 bases aligning to TRBD1. This CDR3 has 15 amino acids. From germline, CDR1 is KGHSH and CDR2 LQKENI. V lost 3 bases to trimming and J lost 3 bases; unmatched junction nucleotides: 6. The CDR3 reads CASSPGTGFGYEQYF. The DNA for the CDR3 is TGTGCCAGCTCACCTGGGACAGGGTTTGGCTACGAGCAGTACTTC.

The chain recombines TRBV7-9 with TRBJ2-2; 8 nucleotides match TRBD1. The trim removed 7 bases at V and 0 bases at J, leaving 7 bases unmatched. CDR1 and CDR2 from the germline V gene are SEHNR and FQNEAQ (reference sequence). This CDR3 comprises 16 residues. CDR3 DNA sequence: TGTGCCAGCAAGGCTCAGGACAGGGCGAACACCGGGGAGCTGTTTTTT. Its protein is CASKAQDRANTGELFF.

The DNA for the CDR3 is TGTGCCAGCAGCTTAGTGGGGCACGAGCAGTACTTC. This translates into CASSLVGHEQYF. V usage is TRBV7-2 and J usage is TRBJ2-7; possibly TRBD1 for D (5 bases). The CDR3 has 12 amino acids. The V gene's germline CDR1 is SGHTA and CDR2 FQGNSA. V was pared by 1 base and J by 5 bases, with 6 bases between. Full variable domain (missing parts from reference TRBV7-2 and TRBJ2-7): GAGVSQSPSNKVTEKGKDVELRCDPISGHTALYWYRQSLGQGLEFLIYFQGNSAPDKSGLPSDRFSAERTGGSVSTLTIQRTQQEDSAVYLCASSLVGHEQYFGPGTRLTVT.

The chain carries TRBV19 and TRBJ2-3; tentative D call: TRBD1 (5 bases). Looked up from germline, CDR1 is LNHDA and CDR2 is SQIVND (reference sequence). The CDR3 is 15 residues long. Trimming took 3 bases from V and 6 from J, leaving 16 bases between them. For the CDR3, the DNA is TGTGCCAGTAGTATTAAGTCAAACCCAGGGGATACGCAGTATTTT. This gives the protein CASSIKSNPGDTQYF.

This clone has just a few counts. This rearrangement joins TRBV5-8 to TRBJ1-3, with D perhaps TRBD1 (5 bases). Between the trimmed V and J ends, which lost 4 bases and 0 bases, there was a span of 5 bases. This CDR3 has 13 residues. CDR1 is SGHTS, CDR2 YDEGEE, per germline. The CDR3 bases are TGTGCCAGCAGCAGGGGCTCTGGAAACACCATATATTTT. Translating it yields CASSRGSGNTIYF.

This chain connects TRBV18 to TRBJ1-5; no clear D. Germline V gives CDR1 KGHSH, CDR2 LQKENI. V was pared by 2 bases and J by 4 bases, with 15 bases between. CDR3 length: 16 amino acids. The CDR3 sequence: CASSPETNVENQPQHF. The CDR3 region has the DNA TGTGCCAGCTCACCAGAGACAAACGTCGAAAATCAGCCCCAGCATTTT.